These 14 T cell receptor beta chains originate from one sample sequenced in a study of a mutant IDH1 vaccine in newly diagnosed glioma. The time point is: baseline, week 1 (first vaccination visit). The treatment: pre-vaccination baseline after standard-of-care therapy. Measured with immunoSEQ multiplex PCR; TCRdb has only the in-frame clones, and not every one. Of about 66,000 clones listed, approximately 86% are singletons. The sequencing used PBMCs, collected from a glioma patient treated with radiotherapy, temozolomide or both. Receptors originate from a man aged 25 to 45 with glioma.

This chain links TRBV5-6 with TRBJ1-4; weak D call: TRBD1 (6 bases). The V gene lost 4 bases and the J gene lost 6 bases, with 19 bases spanning the gap. CDR1 and CDR2 from the germline V gene are SGHDT and YYEEEE. The length of the CDR3 is 16 residues. The CDR3 DNA is TGTGCCAGCAGCCTACTCTCGACAGGCGTAGATGAAAAACTGTTTTTT. The encoded protein is CASSLLSTGVDEKLFF.

The V call is TRBV10-3, the J call TRBJ1-6; 7 bases fit TRBD1. The ends lost 4 bases at V and 7 bases at J; junction bases unmatched: 7. Looked up from germline, CDR1 is ENHRY and CDR2 is SYGVKD. CDR3 length equals 15 residues. Written as DNA, the CDR3 is TGTGCCATCAGTGTTGGGACAGCCTTAAATTCACCCCTCCACTTT. It codes for CAISVGTALNSPLHF.

The V and J genes are TRBV7-9 and TRBJ2-3; D unresolved. Germline V gene data show CDR1 as SEHNR and CDR2 as FQNEAQ (reference sequence). The CDR3 has 15 residues. V was trimmed by 5 bases and J by 0 bases, leaving 12 bases between them. The DNA of the CDR3 is TGTGCCAGCAGCCAATATGATACGAGCACAGATACGCAGTATTTT. This gives the protein CASSQYDTSTDTQYF.

V is TRBV18 and J is TRBJ1-5; D is unresolved. V was trimmed by 0 bases and J by 4 bases, leaving 13 bases between them. Germline CDR1 reads KGHSH; CDR2 reads LQKENI. The CDR3 loop spans 16 amino acids. This CDR3 is CASSPPSARGNQPQHF. The DNA of the CDR3 is TGTGCCAGCTCACCACCATCAGCGCGAGGGAATCAGCCCCAGCATTTT.

V usage is TRBV5-1 and J usage is TRBJ1-1; D uncertain. Between the trimmed V and J ends, which lost 3 bases and 0 bases, there was a span of 12 bases. Germline V gene lookup returns CDR1 SGHRS and CDR2 YFSETQ. There are 15 residues in the CDR3. The CDR3 nucleotides are TGCGCCAGCAGCTACACAGCCGGGATGAACACTGAAGCTTTCTTT. Its translation: CASSYTAGMNTEAFF. The whole variable domain, remainder taken from reference TRBV5-1 and TRBJ1-1, is KAGVTQTPRYLIKTRGQQVTLSCSPISGHRSVSWYQQTPGQGLQFLFEYFSETQRNKGNFPGRFSGRQFSNSRSEMNVSTLELGDSALYLCASSYTAGMNTEAFFGQGTRLTVV.

The chain carries TRBV11-2 and TRBJ1-2; TRBD1 might be the D (6 bases). The CDR3 loop spans 15 amino acids. From germline, CDR1 is SGHAT and CDR2 FQNNGV. The V end lost 4 bases, the J end lost 8 bases, and 20 bases lay between the germline ends. CDR3 bases: TGTGCCAGCAGCTCCCCTACAGGGTATAGGATCGGCTACACCTTC. Protein product: CASSSPTGYRIGYTF.

The V call is TRBV6-1, the J call TRBJ2-7; D remains unclear. The germline V gene has CDR1 MNHNS and CDR2 SASEGT. This CDR3 is built from 12 residues. V lost 5 bases to trimming and J lost 2 bases, with 7 bases between them. The CDR3 DNA follows: TGTGCCAGCAGTAGAGAAGCCTACGAGCAGTACTTC. It is translated as CASSREAYEQYF.

About this clone: The identical CDR3 is also encoded by other nucleotide sequences in the sample. The chain links TRBV19 to TRBJ2-3; TRBD1 matches at 7 bases. Germline V gene data show CDR1 as LNHDA and CDR2 as SQIVND (reference sequence). This CDR3 has 15 amino acids. J was trimmed by 3 bases and V by 4 bases; bases with no gene match: 7. The CDR3 loop is CASSTGQGVTDTQYF. The CDR3 nucleotides are TGTGCCAGTAGTACCGGGCAGGGGGTTACAGATACGCAGTATTTT.

The chain couples TRBV5-5 to TRBJ2-3; a possible D gene is TRBD1 (6 bases). The CDR3 length is 14 residues. Germline V CDR1 and CDR2: SGHKS, YYEKEE (reference sequence). V lost 4 bases, J lost 1 base, and 10 bases lay in between. CDR3 in DNA: TGTGCCAGCAGCGATCGGACAGGCACAGATACGCAGTATTTT. Its translation is CASSDRTGTDTQYF.

The gene calls are TRBV6-5 and TRBJ1-5, with a weak D call TRBD1 (5 bases). Between the trimmed V and J ends, which lost 0 bases and 3 bases, there was a span of 9 bases. CDR3 size: 15 residues. Germline values: CDR1 MNHEY, CDR2 SVGAGI. CDR3 DNA: TGTGCCAGCAGTTACTCGGCGGACAACAATCAGCCCCAGCATTTT. Amino acid sequence: CASSYSADNNQPQHF.

This rearrangement joins TRBV4-1 to TRBJ1-3, with unresolved D. The germline V and J ends were trimmed by 4 bases and 3 bases, with 16 bases remaining between them. The CDR3 contains 16 residues. Germline V lookup: CDR1 MGHRA, CDR2 YSYEKL. In DNA form, the CDR3 reads TGCGCCAGCAGCCCTGCCATCGGCTCCAATGGAAACACCATATATTTT. This codes for CASSPAIGSNGNTIYF.

The chain carries TRBV5-1 and TRBJ1-1; perhaps TRBD1 as D (6 bases). The germline gives CDR1 SGHRS, CDR2 YFSETQ. This CDR3 region has 14 residues. Trimming removed 2 bases at V and 3 bases at J, with 11 bases between. This CDR3 reads CASSFRGADTEAFF. DNA of the CDR3: TGCGCCAGCAGCTTTCGGGGGGCGGACACTGAAGCTTTCTTT. The whole variable domain, remainder taken from reference TRBV5-1 and TRBJ1-1, is KAGVTQTPRYLIKTRGQQVTLSCSPISGHRSVSWYQQTPGQGLQFLFEYFSETQRNKGNFPGRFSGRQFSNSRSEMNVSTLELGDSALYLCASSFRGADTEAFFGQGTRLTVV.

The chain recombines TRBV7-7 with TRBJ2-3; 13 bases line up with TRBD2. This CDR3 has 16 residues. From germline, CDR1 is SSHAT and CDR2 FNYEAQ (reference sequence). The V gene end was trimmed by 5 bases and the J gene end by 4 bases; junction bases not matched to a gene: 6. In DNA form, the CDR3 reads TGTGCCAGCAGCCGGACTAGCGGGGGTGGGGCAGATACGCAGTATTTT. Protein product: CASSRTSGGGADTQYF. The whole variable domain, remainder taken from reference TRBV7-7 and TRBJ2-3, is GAGVSQSPRYKVTKRGQDVTLRCDPISSHATLYWYQQALGQGPEFLTYFNYEAQPDKSGLPSDRFSAERPEGSISTLTIQRTEQRDSAMYRCASSRTSGGGADTQYFGPGTRLTVL.

V gene TRBV7-2 combines with J gene TRBJ2-7; 7 bases match TRBD1. The V and J ends lost 5 bases and 5 bases, in that order; junction bases with no gene match: 9. The germline gives CDR1 SGHTA, CDR2 FQGNSA. The CDR3 length is 14 residues. CDR3 loop: CASSPRQGSHEQYF. CDR3 bases: TGTGCCAGCAGCCCGCGACAGGGCTCTCACGAGCAGTACTTC.